The T cell receptor (beta chain) described here comes from a study of blood T cell repertoires in COVID-19. Study details: Sources were T cells, B-cell-depleted T cells, or PBMCs; the material itself was cDNA or gDNA.

A Seattle source enrolled patients during active infection and followed them longitudinally. Original methodology: Scientists estimated how many nucleated cells there were by amplifying reference gene primers. Using immunoSEQ multiplex PCR, the repertoire was profiled, and TCRdb retains in-frame clones only, with some absent. The DNA was the basis for D and trimming; V, J and clone size are from that table. The sample shows roughly 70,000 clones, 75% to 90% of them seen only once. In germline, CDR1 is SGHRS, CDR2 YFSETQ. Trimming shortened V by 0 bases and J by 7 bases, and 13 bases separated the two germline ends. The CDR3 is 14 amino acids.

Sequenced material: peripheral blood. The TCR comes from a man of 80 years or more with COVID-19, enrolled during active disease. This chain joins TRBV5-1 and TRBJ1-2; D unresolved. CDR3 amino acids: CASSLEIQAGGYTF. CDR3 nucleotide sequence: TGCGCCAGCAGCTTGGAAATTCAGGCGGGTGGCTACACCTTC. Filled out from reference TRBV5-1 and TRBJ1-2, the complete variable domain reads KAGVTQTPRYLIKTRGQQVTLSCSPISGHRSVSWYQQTPGQGLQFLFEYFSETQRNKGNFPGRFSGRQFSNSRSEMNVSTLELGDSALYLCASSLEIQAGGYTFGSGTRLTVV.